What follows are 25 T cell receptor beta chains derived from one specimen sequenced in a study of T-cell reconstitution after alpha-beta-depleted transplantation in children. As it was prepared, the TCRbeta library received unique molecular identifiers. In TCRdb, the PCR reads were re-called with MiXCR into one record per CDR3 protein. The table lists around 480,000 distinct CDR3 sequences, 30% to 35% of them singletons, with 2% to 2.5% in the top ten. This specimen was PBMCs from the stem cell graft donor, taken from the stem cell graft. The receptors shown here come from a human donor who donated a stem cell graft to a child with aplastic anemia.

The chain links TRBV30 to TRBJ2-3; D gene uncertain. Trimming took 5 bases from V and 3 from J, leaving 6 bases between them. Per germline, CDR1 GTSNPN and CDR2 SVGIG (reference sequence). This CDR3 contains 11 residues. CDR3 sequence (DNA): TGTGCCTGGGGCCCGACAGATACGCAGTATTTT. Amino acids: CAWGPTDTQYF.

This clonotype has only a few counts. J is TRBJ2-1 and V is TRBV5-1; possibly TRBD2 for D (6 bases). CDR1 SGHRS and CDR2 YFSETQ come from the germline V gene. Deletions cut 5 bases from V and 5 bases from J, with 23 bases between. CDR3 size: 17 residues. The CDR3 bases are TGCGCCAGCAGGGCGGGATTAGGAAGCTTCATCGACAATGAGCAGTTCTTC. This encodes CASRAGLGSFIDNEQFF.

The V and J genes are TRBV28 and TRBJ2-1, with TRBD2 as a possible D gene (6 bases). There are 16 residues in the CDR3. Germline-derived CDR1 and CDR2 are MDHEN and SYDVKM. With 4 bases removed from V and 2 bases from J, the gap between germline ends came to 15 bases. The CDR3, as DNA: TGTGCCAGCAGTTCGCTTCGGGAGTACACCTACAATGAGCAGTTCTTC. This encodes CASSSLREYTYNEQFF.

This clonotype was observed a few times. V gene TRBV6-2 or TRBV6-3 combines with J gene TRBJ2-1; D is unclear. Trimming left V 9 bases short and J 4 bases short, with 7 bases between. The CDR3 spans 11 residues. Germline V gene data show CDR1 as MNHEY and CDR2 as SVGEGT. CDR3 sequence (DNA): TGTGCCAGTCTCGAGTACAATGAGCAGTTCTTC. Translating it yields CASLEYNEQFF.

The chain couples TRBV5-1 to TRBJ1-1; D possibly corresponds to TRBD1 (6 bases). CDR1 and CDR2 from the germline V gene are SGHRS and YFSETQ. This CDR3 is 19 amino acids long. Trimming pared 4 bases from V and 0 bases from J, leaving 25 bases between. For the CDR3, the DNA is TGCGCCAGCAGCAGCGGCGGAGGACAGATACAATTCATGAACACTGAAGCTTTCTTT. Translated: CASSSGGGQIQFMNTEAFF.

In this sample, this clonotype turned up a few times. The CDR3 loop is CASTTSGWQETQYF. The DNA for the CDR3 is TGTGCCAGCACCACCTCAGGGTGGCAAGAGACCCAGTACTTC. The V gene is TRBV12-3 or TRBV12-4, the J gene TRBJ2-5, with a possible D match to TRBD1 (5 bases). With 7 bases removed from V and 2 bases from J, the gap between germline ends came to 14 bases. The CDR3 sequence is 14 residues long.

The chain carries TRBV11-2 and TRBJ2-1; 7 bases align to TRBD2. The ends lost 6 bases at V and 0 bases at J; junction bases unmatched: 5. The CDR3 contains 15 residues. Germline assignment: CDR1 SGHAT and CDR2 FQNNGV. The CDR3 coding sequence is TGTGCCAGCAGGCCTCTAGCGGCCTCCTACAATGAGCAGTTCTTC. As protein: CASRPLAASYNEQFF.

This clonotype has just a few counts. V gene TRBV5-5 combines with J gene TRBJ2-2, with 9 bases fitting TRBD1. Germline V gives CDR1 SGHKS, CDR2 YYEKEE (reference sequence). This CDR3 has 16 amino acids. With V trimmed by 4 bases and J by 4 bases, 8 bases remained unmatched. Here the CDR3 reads CASSVTGGPITGELFF. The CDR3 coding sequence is TGTGCCAGCAGCGTAACAGGGGGCCCCATCACCGGGGAGCTGTTTTTT.

The CDR3 DNA reads as TGCGCCAGCAGCCCCGGGGCTGTAACTGGAAACACCATATATTTT. The encoded protein is CASSPGAVTGNTIYF. V and J are TRBV5-1 and TRBJ1-3; tentative D call: TRBD1 (5 bases). Trimming took 4 bases from V and 2 from J, leaving 13 bases between them. The CDR3 is made up of 15 amino acids. Germline assignment: CDR1 SGHRS and CDR2 YFSETQ.

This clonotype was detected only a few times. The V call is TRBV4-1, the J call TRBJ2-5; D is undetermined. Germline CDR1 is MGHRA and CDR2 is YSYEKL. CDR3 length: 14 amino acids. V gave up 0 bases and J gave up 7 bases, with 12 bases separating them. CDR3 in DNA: TGCGCCAGCAGCCAAGAGTCCGATGCCGGGACCCAGTACTTC. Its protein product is CASSQESDAGTQYF.

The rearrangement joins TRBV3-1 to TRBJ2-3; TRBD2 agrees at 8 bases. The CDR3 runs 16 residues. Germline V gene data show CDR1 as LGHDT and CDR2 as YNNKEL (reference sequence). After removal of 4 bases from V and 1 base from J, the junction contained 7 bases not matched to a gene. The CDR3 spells CASSPRPGLGTDTQYF. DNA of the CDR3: TGTGCCAGCAGCCCCCGTCCGGGACTAGGCACAGATACGCAGTATTTT.

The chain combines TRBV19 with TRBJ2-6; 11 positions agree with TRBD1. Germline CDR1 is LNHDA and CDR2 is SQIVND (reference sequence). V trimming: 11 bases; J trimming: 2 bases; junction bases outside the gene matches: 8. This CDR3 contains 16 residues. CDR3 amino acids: CASSDRGQAGANVLTF. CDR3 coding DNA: TGTGCCTCCTCGGACAGGGGGCAGGCTGGGGCCAACGTCCTGACTTTC.

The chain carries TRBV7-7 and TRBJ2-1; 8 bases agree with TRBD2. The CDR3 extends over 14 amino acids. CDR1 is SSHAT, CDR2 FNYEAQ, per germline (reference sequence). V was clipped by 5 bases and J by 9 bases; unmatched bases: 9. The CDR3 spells CASSQRAGDSEQFF. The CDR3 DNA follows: TGTGCCAGCAGCCAGAGAGCGGGAGACAGTGAGCAGTTCTTC.

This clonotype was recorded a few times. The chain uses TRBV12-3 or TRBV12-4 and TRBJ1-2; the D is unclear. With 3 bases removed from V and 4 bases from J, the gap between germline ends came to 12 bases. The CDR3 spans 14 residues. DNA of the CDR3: TGTGCCAGCAGTTTTCAGCCCGGATTCTATGGCTACACCTTC. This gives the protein CASSFQPGFYGYTF.

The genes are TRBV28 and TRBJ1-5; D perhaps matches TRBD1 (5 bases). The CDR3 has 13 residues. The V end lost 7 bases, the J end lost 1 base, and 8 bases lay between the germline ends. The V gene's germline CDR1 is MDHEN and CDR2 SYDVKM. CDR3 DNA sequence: TGTGCCAGCATGCGGGACAGCAATCAGCCCCAGCATTTT. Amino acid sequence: CASMRDSNQPQHF. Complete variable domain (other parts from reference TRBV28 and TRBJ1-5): DVKVTQSSRYLVKRTGEKVFLECVQDMDHENMFWYRQDPGLGLRLIYFSYDVKMKEKGDIPEGYSVSREKKERFSLILESASTNQTSMYLCASMRDSNQPQHFGDGTRLSIL.

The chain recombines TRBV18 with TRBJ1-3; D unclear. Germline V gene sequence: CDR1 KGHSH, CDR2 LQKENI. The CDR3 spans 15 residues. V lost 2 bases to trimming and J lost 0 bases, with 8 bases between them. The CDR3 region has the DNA TGTGCCAGCTCACCAACGACGGACTCTGGAAACACCATATATTTT. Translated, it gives CASSPTTDSGNTIYF. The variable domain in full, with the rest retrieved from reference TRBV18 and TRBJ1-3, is NAGVMQNPRHLVRRRGQEARLRCSPMKGHSHVYWYRQLPEEGLKFMVYLQKENIIDESGMPKERFSAEFPKEGPSILRIQQVVRGDSAAYFCASSPTTDSGNTIYFGEGSWLTVV.

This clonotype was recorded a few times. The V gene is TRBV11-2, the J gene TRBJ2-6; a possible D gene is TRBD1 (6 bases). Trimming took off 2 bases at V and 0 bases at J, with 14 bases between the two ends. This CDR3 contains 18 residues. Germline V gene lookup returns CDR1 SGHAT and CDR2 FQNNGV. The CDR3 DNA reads TGTGCCAGCAGCTTATATCCAGGGGCAGGCTCTGGGGCCAACGTCCTGACTTTC. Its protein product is CASSLYPGAGSGANVLTF. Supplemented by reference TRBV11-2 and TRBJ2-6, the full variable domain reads EAGVAQSPRYKIIEKRQSVAFWCNPISGHATLYWYQQILGQGPKLLIQFQNNGVVDDSQLPKDRFSAERLKGVDSTLKIQPAKLEDSAVYLCASSLYPGAGSGANVLTFGAGSRLTVL.

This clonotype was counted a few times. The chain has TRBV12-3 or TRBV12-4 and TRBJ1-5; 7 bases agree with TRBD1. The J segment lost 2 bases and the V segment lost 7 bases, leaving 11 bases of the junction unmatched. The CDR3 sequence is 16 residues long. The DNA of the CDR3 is TGTGCCAGCACCTCTGGCGCAGGGGGAGGCAATCAGCCCCAGCATTTT. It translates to CASTSGAGGGNQPQHF.

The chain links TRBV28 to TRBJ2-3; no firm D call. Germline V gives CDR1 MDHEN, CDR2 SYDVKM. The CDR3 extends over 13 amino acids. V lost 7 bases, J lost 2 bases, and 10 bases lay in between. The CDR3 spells CASTVYPTDTQYF. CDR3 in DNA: TGTGCCAGCACCGTGTACCCCACAGATACGCAGTATTTT.

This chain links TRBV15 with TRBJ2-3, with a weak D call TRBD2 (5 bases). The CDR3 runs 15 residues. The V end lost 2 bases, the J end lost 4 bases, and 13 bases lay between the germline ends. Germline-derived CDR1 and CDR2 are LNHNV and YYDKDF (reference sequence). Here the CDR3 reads CATSRRTGKADTQYF. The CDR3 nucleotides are TGTGCCACCAGCAGAAGGACGGGGAAGGCAGATACGCAGTATTTT.

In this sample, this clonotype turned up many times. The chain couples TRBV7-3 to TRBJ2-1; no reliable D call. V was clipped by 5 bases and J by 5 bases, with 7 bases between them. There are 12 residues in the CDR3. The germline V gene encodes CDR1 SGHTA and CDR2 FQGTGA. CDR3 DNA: TGTGCCAGCAGCCGCGGTAACAATGAGCAGTTCTTC. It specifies CASSRGNNEQFF. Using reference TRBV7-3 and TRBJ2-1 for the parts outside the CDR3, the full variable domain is GAGVSQTPSNKVTEKGKYVELRCDPISGHTALYWYRQSLGQGPEFLIYFQGTGAADDSGLPNDRFFAVRPEGSVSTLKIQRTERGDSAVYLCASSRGNNEQFFGPGTRLTVL.

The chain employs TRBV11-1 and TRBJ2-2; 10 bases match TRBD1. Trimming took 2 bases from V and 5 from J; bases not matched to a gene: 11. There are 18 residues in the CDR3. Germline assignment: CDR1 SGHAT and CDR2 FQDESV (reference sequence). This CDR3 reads CASSLTVPGQGKTGELFF. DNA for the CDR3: TGTGCCAGCAGCTTAACAGTACCGGGACAGGGGAAGACCGGGGAGCTGTTTTTT.

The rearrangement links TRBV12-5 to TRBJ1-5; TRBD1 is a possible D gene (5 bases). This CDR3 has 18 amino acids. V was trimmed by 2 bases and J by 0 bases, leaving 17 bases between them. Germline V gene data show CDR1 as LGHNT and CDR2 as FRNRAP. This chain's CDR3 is CASGLPLGAGDSNQPQHF. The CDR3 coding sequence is TGTGCTAGTGGTTTGCCCCTCGGGGCAGGAGATAGCAATCAGCCCCAGCATTTT.

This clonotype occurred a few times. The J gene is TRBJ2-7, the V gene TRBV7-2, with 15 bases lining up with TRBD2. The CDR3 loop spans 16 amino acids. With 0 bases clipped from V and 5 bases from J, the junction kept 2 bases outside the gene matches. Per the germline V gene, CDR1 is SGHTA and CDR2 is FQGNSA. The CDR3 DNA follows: TGTGCCAGCAGCTTAGCCGGGACTAGCGGGAGGCACGAGCAGTACTTC. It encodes CASSLAGTSGRHEQYF. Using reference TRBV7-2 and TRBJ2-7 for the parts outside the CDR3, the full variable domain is GAGVSQSPSNKVTEKGKDVELRCDPISGHTALYWYRQSLGQGLEFLIYFQGNSAPDKSGLPSDRFSAERTGGSVSTLTIQRTQQEDSAVYLCASSLAGTSGRHEQYFGPGTRLTVT.

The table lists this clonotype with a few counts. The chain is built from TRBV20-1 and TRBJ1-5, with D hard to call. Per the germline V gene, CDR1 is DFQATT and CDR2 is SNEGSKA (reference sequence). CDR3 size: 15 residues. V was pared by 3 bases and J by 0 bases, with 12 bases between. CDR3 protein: CSASAAVYSNQPQHF. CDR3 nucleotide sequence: TGCAGTGCTAGCGCGGCCGTATATAGCAATCAGCCCCAGCATTTT.